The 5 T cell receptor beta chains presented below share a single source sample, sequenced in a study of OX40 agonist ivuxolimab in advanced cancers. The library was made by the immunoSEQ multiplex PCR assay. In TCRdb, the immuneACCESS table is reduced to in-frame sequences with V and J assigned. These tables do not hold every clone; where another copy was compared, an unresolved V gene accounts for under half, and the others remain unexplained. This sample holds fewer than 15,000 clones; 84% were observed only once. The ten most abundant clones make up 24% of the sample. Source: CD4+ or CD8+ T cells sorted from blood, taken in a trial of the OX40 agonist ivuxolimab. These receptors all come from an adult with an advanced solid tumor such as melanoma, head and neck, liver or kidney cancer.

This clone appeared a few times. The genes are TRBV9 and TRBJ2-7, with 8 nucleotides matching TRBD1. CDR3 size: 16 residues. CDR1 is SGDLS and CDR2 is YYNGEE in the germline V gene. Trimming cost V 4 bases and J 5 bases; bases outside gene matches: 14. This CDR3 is CASSPWGQVGGHEQYF. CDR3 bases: TGTGCCAGCAGCCCCTGGGGACAGGTCGGGGGCCACGAGCAGTACTTC.

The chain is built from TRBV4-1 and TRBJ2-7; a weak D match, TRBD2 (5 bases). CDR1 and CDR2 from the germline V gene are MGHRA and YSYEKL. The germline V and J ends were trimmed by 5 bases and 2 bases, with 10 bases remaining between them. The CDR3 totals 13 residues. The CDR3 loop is CASSVGAAYEQYF. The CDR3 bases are TGCGCCAGCAGCGTGGGAGCCGCCTACGAGCAGTACTTC.

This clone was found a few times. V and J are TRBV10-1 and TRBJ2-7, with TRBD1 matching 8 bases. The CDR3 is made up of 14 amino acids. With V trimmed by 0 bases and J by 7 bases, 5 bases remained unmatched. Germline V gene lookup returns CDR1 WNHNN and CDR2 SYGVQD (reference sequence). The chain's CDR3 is CASSESTGEREQYF. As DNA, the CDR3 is TGCGCCAGCAGTGAGTCGACAGGGGAAAGGGAGCAGTACTTC.

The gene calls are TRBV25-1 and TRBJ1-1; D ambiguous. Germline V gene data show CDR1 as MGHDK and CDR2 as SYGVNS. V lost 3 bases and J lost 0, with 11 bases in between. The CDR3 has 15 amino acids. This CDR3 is CASSDGRELNTEAFF. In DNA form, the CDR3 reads TGTGCCAGCAGTGACGGCCGGGAACTGAACACTGAAGCTTTCTTT.

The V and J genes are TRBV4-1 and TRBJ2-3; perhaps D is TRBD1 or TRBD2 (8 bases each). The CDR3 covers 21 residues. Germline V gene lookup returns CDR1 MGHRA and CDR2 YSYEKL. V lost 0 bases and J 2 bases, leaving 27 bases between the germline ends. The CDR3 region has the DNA TGCGCCAGCAGCCAAGAAAATGCAGGGGGCTTGGCGGGAGGACCCACAGATACGCAGTATTTT. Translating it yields CASSQENAGGLAGGPTDTQYF.